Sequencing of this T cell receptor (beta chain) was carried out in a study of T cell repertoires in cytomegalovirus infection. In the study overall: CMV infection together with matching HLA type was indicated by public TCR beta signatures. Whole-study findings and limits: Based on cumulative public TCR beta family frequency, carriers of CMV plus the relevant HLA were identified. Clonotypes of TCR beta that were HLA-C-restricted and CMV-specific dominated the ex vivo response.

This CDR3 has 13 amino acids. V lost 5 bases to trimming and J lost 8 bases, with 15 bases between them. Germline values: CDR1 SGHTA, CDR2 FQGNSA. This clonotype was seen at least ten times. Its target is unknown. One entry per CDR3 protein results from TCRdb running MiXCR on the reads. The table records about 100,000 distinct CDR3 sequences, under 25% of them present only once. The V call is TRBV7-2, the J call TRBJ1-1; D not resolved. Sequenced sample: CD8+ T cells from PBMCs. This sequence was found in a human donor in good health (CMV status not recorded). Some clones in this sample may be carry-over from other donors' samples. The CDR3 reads CASSPRNLREAFF. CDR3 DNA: TGTGCCAGCAGCCCTCGTAATCTCCGGGAAGCTTTCTTT.